A selection of T cell receptor beta chains follows, all from one sample in a study of shared clonotypes between healthy human individuals. Some clones are missing from TCRdb's copy, which holds only in-frame ones; the method was immunoSEQ multiplex PCR. This sample has some 1,100,000 clones, with about four fifths found just once. The sample consisted of memory CD4+ T cells from PBMCs. These receptor sequences come from a man aged 18 to 30 in good health. Some clones in this sample may be carry-over from other donors' samples. The CDR3 runs from the conserved cysteine through the conserved F or W. D genes are given only for firm matches. A row's size may be missing; if present it is once, few, many or a size class.

J gene,V gene,clone size,D gene,CDR3 protein,CDR3 DNA
TRBJ2-7,TRBV7-3,NA,NA,CASSLGLGVGEQYF,TGTGCCAGCAGCTTGGGGTTAGGGGTTGGCGAGCAGTACTTC
TRBJ2-6,TRBV5-1,once,NA,CASSLSSGSGANVLTF,TGCGCCAGCAGCTTGAGTTCGGGATCTGGGGCCAACGTCCTGACTTTC
TRBJ1-2,TRBV7-8,NA,TRBD1,CASSSGGPLYGYTF,TGTGCCAGCAGCTCAGGGGGCCCCCTCTATGGCTACACCTTC
TRBJ1-5,TRBV27,NA,NA,CASSLRPGNQPQHF,TGTGCCAGCAGTCTCCGACCGGGCAATCAGCCCCAGCATTTT
TRBJ1-3,TRBV9,few,NA,CASSPGGDSGNTIYF,TGTGCCAGCAGCCCCGGAGGGGACTCTGGAAACACCATATATTTT
TRBJ2-1,TRBV5-4,NA,NA,CASSLGGNALSYNEQFF,TGTGCCAGCAGCTTGGGGGGGAATGCCCTCTCCTACAATGAGCAGTTCTTC
TRBJ2-4,TRBV19,NA,NA,CASSIWSGEGSKNIQYF,TGTGCCAGTAGTATTTGGTCGGGGGAAGGGAGCAAAAACATTCAGTACTTC
TRBJ2-3,TRBV29-1,NA,NA,CSVRFTRDPPQYF,TGCAGCGTACGCTTCACCCGGGACCCTCCACAGTATTTT
TRBJ1-3,TRBV28,NA,NA,CASSLGSGNTIYF,TGTGCCAGCAGTTTAGGTTCTGGAAACACCATATATTTT
TRBJ1-2,TRBV28,NA,TRBD1,CASSPGTEENYGYTF,TGTGCCAGCAGTCCCGGGACAGAAGAAAACTATGGCTACACCTTC
TRBJ2-4,TRBV19,NA,TRBD1,CASSKEVQGASKNIQYF,TGTGCCAGTAGTAAGGAGGTACAGGGGGCATCCAAAAACATTCAGTACTTC
TRBJ2-7,TRBV28,few,NA,CASSSGSGDRRSEQYF,TGTGCCAGCAGTTCAGGTTCAGGGGACCGTAGGAGCGAGCAGTACTTC
TRBJ2-6,TRBV5-1,NA,NA,CASSQTPQSPGANVLTF,TGCGCCAGCAGCCAAACACCTCAAAGTCCTGGGGCCAACGTCCTGACTTTC
TRBJ2-1,TRBV5-1,NA,NA,CASSPLAGTPSYNEQFF,TGCGCCAGCAGCCCCCTCGCGGGGACTCCCTCCTACAATGAGCAGTTCTTC